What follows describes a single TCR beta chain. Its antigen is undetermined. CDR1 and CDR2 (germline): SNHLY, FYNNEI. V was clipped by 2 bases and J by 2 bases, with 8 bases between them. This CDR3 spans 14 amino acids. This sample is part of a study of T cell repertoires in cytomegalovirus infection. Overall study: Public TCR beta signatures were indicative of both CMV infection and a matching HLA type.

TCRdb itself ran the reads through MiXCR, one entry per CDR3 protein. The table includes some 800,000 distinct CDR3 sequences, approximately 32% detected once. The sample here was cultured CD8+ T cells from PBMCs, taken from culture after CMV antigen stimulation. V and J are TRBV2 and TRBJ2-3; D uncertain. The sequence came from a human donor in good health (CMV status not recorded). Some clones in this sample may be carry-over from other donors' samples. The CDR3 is CASSERPDTDTQYF. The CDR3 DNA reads TGTGCCAGCAGTGAAAGGCCCGACACAGATACGCAGTATTTT.